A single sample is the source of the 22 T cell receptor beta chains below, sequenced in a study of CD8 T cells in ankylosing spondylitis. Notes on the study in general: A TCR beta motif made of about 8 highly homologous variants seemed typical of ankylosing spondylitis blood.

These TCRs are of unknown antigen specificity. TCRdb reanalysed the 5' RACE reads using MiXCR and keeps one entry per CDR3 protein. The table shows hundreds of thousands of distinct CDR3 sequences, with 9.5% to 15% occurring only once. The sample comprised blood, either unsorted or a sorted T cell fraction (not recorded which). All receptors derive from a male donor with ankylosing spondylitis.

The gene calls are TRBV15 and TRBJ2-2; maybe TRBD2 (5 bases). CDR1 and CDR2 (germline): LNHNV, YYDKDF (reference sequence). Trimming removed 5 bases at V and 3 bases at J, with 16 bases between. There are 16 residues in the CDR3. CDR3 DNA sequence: TGTGCCACCAGCCGGGGAAAGGGATTTTACACCGGGGAGCTGTTTTTT. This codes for CATSRGKGFYTGELFF.

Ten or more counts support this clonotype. CDR3 DNA sequence: TGTGCCAGCAGCGTGGGACACGCCAACACTGAAGCTTTCTTT. It codes for CASSVGHANTEAFF. This chain connects TRBV12-3 or TRBV12-4 to TRBJ1-1, with D possibly being TRBD1 (6 bases). The CDR3 extends over 14 amino acids. V shed 6 bases and J shed 2 bases, with 13 bases lying between them.

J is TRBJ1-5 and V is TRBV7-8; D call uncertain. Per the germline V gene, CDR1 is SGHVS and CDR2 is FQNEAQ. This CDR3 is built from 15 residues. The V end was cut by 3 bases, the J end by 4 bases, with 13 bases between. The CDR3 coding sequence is TGTGCCAGCAGCTTGGTTCGGGATCCGAATCAGCCCCAGCATTTT. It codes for CASSLVRDPNQPQHF.

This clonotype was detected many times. The CDR3 nucleotides are TGCAGCGTTGCCTCGGCAGTAACTAATGAAAAACTGTTTTTT. This translates into CSVASAVTNEKLFF. The chain carries TRBV29-1 and TRBJ1-4; D not resolved. Trimming pared 4 bases from V and 1 base from J, leaving 10 bases between. The CDR3 contains 14 residues. Germline values: CDR1 SQVTM, CDR2 ANQGSEA.

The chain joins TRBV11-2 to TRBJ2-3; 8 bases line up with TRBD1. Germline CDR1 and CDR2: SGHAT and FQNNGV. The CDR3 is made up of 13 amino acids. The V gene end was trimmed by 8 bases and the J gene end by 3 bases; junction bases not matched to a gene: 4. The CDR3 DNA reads TGTGCCAGCCTCCGGACAGGGACAGATACGCAGTATTTT. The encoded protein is CASLRTGTDTQYF.

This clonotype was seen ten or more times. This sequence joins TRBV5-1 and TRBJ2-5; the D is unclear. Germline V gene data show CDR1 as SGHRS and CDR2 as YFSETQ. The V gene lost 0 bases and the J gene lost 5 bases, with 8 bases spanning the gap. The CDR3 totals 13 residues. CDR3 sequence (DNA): TGCGCCAGCAGCTTGGGAGTCTCGGAGACCCAGTACTTC. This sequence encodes CASSLGVSETQYF. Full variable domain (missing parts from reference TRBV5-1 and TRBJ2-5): KAGVTQTPRYLIKTRGQQVTLSCSPISGHRSVSWYQQTPGQGLQFLFEYFSETQRNKGNFPGRFSGRQFSNSRSEMNVSTLELGDSALYLCASSLGVSETQYFGPGTRLLVL.

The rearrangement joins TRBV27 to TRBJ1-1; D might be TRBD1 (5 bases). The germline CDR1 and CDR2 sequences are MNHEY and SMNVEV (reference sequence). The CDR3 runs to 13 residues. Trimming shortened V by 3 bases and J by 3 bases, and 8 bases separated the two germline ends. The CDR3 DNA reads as TGTGCCAGCAGTTTCCCGGGACACACTGAAGCTTTCTTT. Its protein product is CASSFPGHTEAFF.

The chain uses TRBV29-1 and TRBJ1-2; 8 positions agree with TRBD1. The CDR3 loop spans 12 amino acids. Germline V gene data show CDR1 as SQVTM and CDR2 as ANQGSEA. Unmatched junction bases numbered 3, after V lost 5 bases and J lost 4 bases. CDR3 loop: CSVPDRGYGYTF. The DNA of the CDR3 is TGCAGCGTTCCTGACAGGGGCTATGGCTACACCTTC.

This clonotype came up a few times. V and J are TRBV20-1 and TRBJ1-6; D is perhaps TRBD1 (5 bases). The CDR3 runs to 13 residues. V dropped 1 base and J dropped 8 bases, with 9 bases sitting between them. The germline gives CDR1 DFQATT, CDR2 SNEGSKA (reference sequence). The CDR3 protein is CSARAQTDSPLHF. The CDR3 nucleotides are TGCAGTGCTAGAGCCCAGACAGATTCACCCCTCCACTTT.

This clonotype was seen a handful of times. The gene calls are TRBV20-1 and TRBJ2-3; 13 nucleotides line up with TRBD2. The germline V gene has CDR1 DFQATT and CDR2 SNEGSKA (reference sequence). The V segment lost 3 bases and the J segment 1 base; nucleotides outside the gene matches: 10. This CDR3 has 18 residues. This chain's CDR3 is CSARRLAGGRVGTDTQYF. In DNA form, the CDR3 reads TGCAGTGCTAGGAGACTAGCGGGAGGACGTGTGGGCACAGATACGCAGTATTTT.

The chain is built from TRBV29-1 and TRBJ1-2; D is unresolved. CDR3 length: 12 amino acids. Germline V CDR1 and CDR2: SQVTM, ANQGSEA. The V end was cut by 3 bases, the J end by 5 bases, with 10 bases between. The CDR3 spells CSVEEQLYGYTF. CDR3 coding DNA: TGCAGCGTTGAGGAGCAGCTTTATGGCTACACCTTC.

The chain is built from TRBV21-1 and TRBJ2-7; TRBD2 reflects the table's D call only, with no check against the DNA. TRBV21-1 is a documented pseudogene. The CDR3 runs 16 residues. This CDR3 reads CASSKGLSSGSREQYF. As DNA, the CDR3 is TGTGCCAGCAGCAAAGGCCTGTCTAGCGGGAGTCGCGAGCAGTACTTC.

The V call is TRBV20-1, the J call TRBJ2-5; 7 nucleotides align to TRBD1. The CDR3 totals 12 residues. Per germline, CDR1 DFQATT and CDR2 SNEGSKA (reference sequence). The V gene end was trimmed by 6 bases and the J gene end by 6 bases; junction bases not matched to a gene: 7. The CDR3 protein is CSAPDRKKTQYF. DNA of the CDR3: TGCAGTGCCCCGGACAGGAAGAAGACCCAGTACTTC.

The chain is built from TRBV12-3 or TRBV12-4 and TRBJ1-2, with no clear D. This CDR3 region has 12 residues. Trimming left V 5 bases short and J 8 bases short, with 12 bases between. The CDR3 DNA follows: TGTGCCAGCAGTCCGATGACACAGGGCTACACCTTC. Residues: CASSPMTQGYTF.

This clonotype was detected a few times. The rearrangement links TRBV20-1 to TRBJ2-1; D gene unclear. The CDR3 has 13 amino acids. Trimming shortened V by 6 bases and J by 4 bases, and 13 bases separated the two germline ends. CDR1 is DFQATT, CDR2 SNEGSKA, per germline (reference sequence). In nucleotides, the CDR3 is TGCAGTGCCCAGACTCTTTCTTACAATGAGCAGTTCTTC. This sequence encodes CSAQTLSYNEQFF.

The CDR3 DNA reads TGTGCCAGCAGTGAAGCAGGGTGGAGACTAGCGTATGAGCAGTTCTTC. Protein product: CASSEAGWRLAYEQFF. This sequence joins TRBV2 and TRBJ2-1; 8 bases agree with TRBD2. Trimming cost V 0 bases and J 8 bases; bases outside gene matches: 9. Germline CDR1 SNHLY, CDR2 FYNNEI. CDR3 length: 16 amino acids.

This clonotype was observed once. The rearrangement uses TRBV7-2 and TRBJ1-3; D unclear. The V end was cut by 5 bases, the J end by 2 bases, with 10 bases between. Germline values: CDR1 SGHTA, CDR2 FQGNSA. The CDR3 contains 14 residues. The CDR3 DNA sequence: TGTGCCAGCAGCCCTCTGGGCCCTGGAAACACCATATATTTT. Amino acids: CASSPLGPGNTIYF.

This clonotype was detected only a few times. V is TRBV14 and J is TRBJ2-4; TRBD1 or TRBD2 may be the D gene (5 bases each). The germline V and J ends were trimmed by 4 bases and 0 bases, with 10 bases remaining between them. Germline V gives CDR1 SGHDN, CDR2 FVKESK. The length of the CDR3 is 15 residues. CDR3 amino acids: CASSPVGTAKNIQYF. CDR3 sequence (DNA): TGTGCCAGCAGCCCTGTGGGGACAGCCAAAAACATTCAGTACTTC.

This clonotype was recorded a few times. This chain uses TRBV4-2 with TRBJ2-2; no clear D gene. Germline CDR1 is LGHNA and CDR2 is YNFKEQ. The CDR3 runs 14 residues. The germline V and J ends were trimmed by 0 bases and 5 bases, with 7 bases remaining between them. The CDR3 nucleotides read TGTGCCAGCAGCCAAGAACCCGGAACCGGGGAGCTGTTTTTT. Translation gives CASSQEPGTGELFF.

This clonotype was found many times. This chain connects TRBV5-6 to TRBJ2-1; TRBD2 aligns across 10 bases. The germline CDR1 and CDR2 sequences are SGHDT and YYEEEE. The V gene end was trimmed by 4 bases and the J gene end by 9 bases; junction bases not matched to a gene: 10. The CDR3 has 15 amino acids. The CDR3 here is CASSLLAGSAGEQFF. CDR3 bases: TGTGCCAGCAGCCTACTAGCGGGGAGCGCGGGTGAGCAGTTCTTC.

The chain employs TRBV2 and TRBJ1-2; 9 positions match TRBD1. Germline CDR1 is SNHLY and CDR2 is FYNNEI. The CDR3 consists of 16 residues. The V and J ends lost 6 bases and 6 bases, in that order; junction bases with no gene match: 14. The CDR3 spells CASSGTGYSLLHGYTF. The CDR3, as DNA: TGTGCCAGCAGCGGGACAGGGTATTCCCTACTACATGGCTACACCTTC.

CDR3 bases: TGTGCCAGCAGCTTAGATAACGGCCAAGAGACCCAGTACTTC. The encoded protein is CASSLDNGQETQYF. V usage is TRBV7-2 and J usage is TRBJ2-5; D unresolved. Germline CDR1 is SGHTA and CDR2 is FQGNSA. This CDR3 has 14 amino acids. V gave up 1 base and J gave up 1 base, with 7 bases separating them. Drawing the rest from reference TRBV7-2 and TRBJ2-5, the complete variable domain is GAGVSQSPSNKVTEKGKDVELRCDPISGHTALYWYRQSLGQGLEFLIYFQGNSAPDKSGLPSDRFSAERTGGSVSTLTIQRTQQEDSAVYLCASSLDNGQETQYFGPGTRLLVL.